This T cell receptor (beta chain) was sequenced for a study of regulatory T cells in long-lasting Graves disease listed by TCRdb under 2021. Study-wide context: Patients with newly diagnosed Graves' disease had been on antithyroid drugs for under 3 months. Persistent Graves' disease patients were compared with newly diagnosed Graves' disease patients by peripheral blood TCR sequencing and RNA sequencing. The study took place in China and was registered as a clinical trial. A total of around 35 samples were covered by TCR sequencing, comprising approximately 13 persistent and roughly 20 newly diagnosed Graves' disease patients.

The CDR3 runs 16 residues from the cysteine to the phenylalanine. Kept here is only the CDR3 DNA, which spans 48 bases and is read in frame from base 1. As encoded in the germline V gene, CDR1 is KGHSH while CDR2 is LQKENI. The junction carries 15 bases between V and J, which are trimmed by 3 bases and 0 bases respectively. There are a few counts of this clonotype. The clone's antigen remains unknown. No qualities accompany the bases; no much larger clone lies one base away. Per the publication, the time point label means: newly diagnosed GD, antithyroid drugs for less than 3 months. For both TCR sequencing and RNA sequencing, RNA was extracted from PBMCs in TRIzol. The diagnosis of Graves' disease followed American Thyroid Association guidelines. Recruitment of patients was carried out at an endocrinology department in Xi'an, China. Each patient gave roughly 10 milliliters of peripheral blood, collected in an EDTA anticoagulant tube. Ficoll Paque Plus density gradient separation was used to isolate PBMCs, and no further T cell sorting was done. RNA quality was checked with an Agilent 2100 Bioanalyzer and agarose gel, and concentration with a NanoDrop 2000.

What the work shows at the level of the full study, not this receptor alone: Persistent Graves' disease patients showed lower TCR Shannon entropy and fewer highly expanded clones than newly diagnosed patients, suggesting clonal expansion. Sequencing and analysis were limited to the TCR beta chain. Preferential use of TRBV28, TRBJ1-2 and TRBJ2-5 was observed in persistent disease, whereas TRBV20-1 and TRBJ2-1 were favored in newly diagnosed disease. Only peripheral blood was studied, because thyroid tissue, the primary lesion, was inaccessible. More public clonotypes were shared among persistent patients (under 3,000) than among newly diagnosed patients (roughly 960). The small sample size was acknowledged by the authors as a limitation that may reduce accuracy.

Library preparation used multiplex PCR. The reads were generated on an Illumina HiSeq 4000. iRepertoire HTBI primers and Arm-PCR amplification of CDR3 regions were used to construct TCR beta libraries. Gel purification was performed on PCR products prior to sequencing. The published analysis was carried out like this. Gene usage analysis of CDR3 amino acid clonotypes used the 62 TRBV and around 13 TRBJ segments found across samples. COPE and FqMerger were used to merge filtered high-quality paired reads into contigs. BLAST was used to align contigs to IMGT TRBV, TRBD and TRBJ reference genes, with CDR3 defined following IMGT. Highly expanded clones were defined as clonotypes with a frequency above 0.1%. Repertoire diversity was measured by Shannon entropy, and V-J evenness by the Gini coefficient. A clonotype found in more than one individual was treated as public. TCRdb passed the public sequencing reads through fastp at Q25 and MiXCR, retaining productive beta sequences. Entries are consolidated by CDR3 protein sequence, retaining the most common genes and DNA. For this entry, the V and J calls and clone size follow TCRdb and not the study's own pipeline. The sample table contains roughly 530,000 distinct CDR3 sequences; only one count was recorded for around 15% of them. The top ten clonotypes cover around 25% of the sample.

These records were also assigned to another study, of T cells in Graves' hyperthyroidism and ophthalmopathy. According to the second study: Stable Graves' hyperthyroidism was defined as no progression to ophthalmopathy during 18 months of follow-up. Hyperthyroidism patients were aged 18 to 65 years and newly diagnosed, with disease duration of less than 2 months. The study excluded patients with uncontrolled infections, other autoimmune diseases, pregnancy or lactation. Clinical symptoms, serum thyroxine and TRAb, thyroid ultrasound, and orbital computed tomography formed the basis for the diagnoses. For the first round of RT-PCR on the TCR CDR3, the HTBI primer set was used together with the Qiagen OneStep RT-PCR kit. Most expanded thyroid clonotypes (frequency above 0.001) were also found in blood, which suggests that blood repertoires may mirror thyroid immune responses. Ophthalmopathy was separated from stable hyperthyroidism by a 13 V-J signature model, with approximately 89% sensitivity and approximately 81% specificity obtained in cross-validation and 80%/75% obtained in testing. In validation, progression to ophthalmopathy was predicted by the model with nearly 71% sensitivity and 72.22% specificity, a median of roughly 6.4 months before onset. To identify TCR V-J signatures that set the groups apart, the researchers used a discovery cohort of about a hundred patients, made up of under 45 with Graves' ophthalmopathy and some 60 with stable Graves' hyperthyroidism. An independent validation cohort of fewer than 20 hyperthyroidism patients and 17 patients who later progressed to ophthalmopathy tested prospective prediction of ophthalmopathy. The 75 to 100 discovery patients were divided at random into training and test sets in a 7:3 ratio. In about 6 Graves' hyperthyroidism patients, the study also compared T-cell repertoires from thyroid tissue with T-cell repertoires from blood. Following sampling, methimazole starting at 30 mg daily was given to hyperthyroidism patients, and high-dose intravenous methylprednisolone was given to ophthalmopathy patients. A second multiplex PCR round built the libraries, followed by size selection and purification. Paired-end sequencing of the libraries was performed with 100 bp reads on an Illumina HiSeq2000. SOAPnuke was used to process the raw data, throwing out any read that contained adapters or uncalled bases, had a mean Phred below 15, or lacked an exact constant-primer or identifier match. COPE v1.2.5 was used to merge the high-quality paired reads, and each unique nucleotide sequence was defined as a clonotype. MiTCR v1.1 was used to align clonotypes to the IMGT TRBV, TRBD and TRBJ reference segments. Only V-J combinations with frequency above 0.0001, covering approximately 99% of repertoires, were analysed. A TCS score was defined as the ratio between F50 (clonal expansion) and ExV (chaos), using BLOSUM62-based TCRdist between CDR3 peptides within each V-J. Welch's t-statistics and random forest reduced around 550 V-J features to 10 to 15, which were used in a naive Bayes classifier (R e1071). No statistical method was used to set the sample size in advance, and investigators knew the group allocation. According to the paper, TCR Vbeta CDR3 sequencing was carried out on around 140 peripheral blood samples, which came from 40 to 45 ophthalmopathy, about 75 hyperthyroidism and approximately 17 progressor patients.

The receptor was isolated from a woman between 40 and 65 years old with Graves disease. Donor details come from another sample of the same person, matched by shared clones. Sequenced here: peripheral blood mononuclear cells (PBMCs), sampled at new diagnosis, from a patient treated with antithyroid drugs. The V and J segments used are TRBV18 and TRBJ2-7; possibly the D gene is TRBD1, per 5 matching bases. The CDR3 protein: CASSPGLISASYEQYF. The DNA sequence is TGTGCCAGCTCACCGGGGCTGATAAGCGCCTCCTACGAGCAGTACTTC.